These 11 T cell receptor beta chains came from one sample sequenced in a study of blood T cell repertoires in COVID-19. Assay: immunoSEQ multiplex PCR; the TCRdb copy retains only in-frame clones and omits some. The sample carries about 320,000 clones, approximately 88% recorded once. Source material: PBMCs or T cells enriched from blood (not recorded which). The origin of the receptors is a man younger than 40 who had recovered from COVID-19.

The table lists this clone with a count of one. This chain connects TRBV27 to TRBJ1-2; 8 bases line up with TRBD1. CDR3 length equals 11 residues. The trim removed 9 bases at V and 6 bases at J, leaving 3 bases unmatched. Germline V gene data show CDR1 as MNHEY and CDR2 as SMNVEV (reference sequence). The chain's CDR3 is CASRDRHGYTF. The DNA for the CDR3 is TGTGCCAGTCGGGACAGGCATGGCTACACCTTC.

This clone showed up just once. The chain joins TRBV2 to TRBJ2-7, with TRBD2 matching over 12 bases. The V segment lost 6 bases and the J segment 2 bases; nucleotides outside the gene matches: 5. Germline V gene data show CDR1 as SNHLY and CDR2 as FYNNEI. The CDR3 covers 15 residues. The CDR3 protein is CASSVGLAGPYEQYF. The CDR3 nucleotides read TGTGCCAGCAGCGTAGGACTAGCGGGGCCCTACGAGCAGTACTTC. Drawing the rest from reference TRBV2 and TRBJ2-7, the complete variable domain is EPEVTQTPSHQVTQMGQEVILRCVPISNHLYFYWYRQILGQKVEFLVSFYNNEISEKSEIFDDQFSVERPDGSNFTLKIRSTKLEDSAMYFCASSVGLAGPYEQYFGPGTRLTVT.

This sequence joins TRBV7-9 and TRBJ1-4; 8 nucleotides align to TRBD1. Germline assignment: CDR1 SEHNR and CDR2 FQNEAQ (reference sequence). V was pared by 1 base and J by 7 bases, with 5 bases of the junction left unmatched. The CDR3 covers 15 residues. The CDR3 DNA sequence: TGTGCCAGCAGCTTAGTGGACAGGGATGGTGAAAAACTGTTTTTT. This codes for CASSLVDRDGEKLFF.

The CDR3 bases are TGTGCCAGCAGCTCACCAGGGCTCGAGCAGTACTTC. Its translation: CASSSPGLEQYF. V is TRBV7-8 and J is TRBJ2-7, with D possibly being TRBD1 (5 bases). This CDR3 has 12 residues. V lost 4 bases and J 6 bases, leaving 10 bases between the germline ends. The germline V gene has CDR1 SGHVS and CDR2 FQNEAQ.

The rearrangement links TRBV28 to TRBJ1-1; possible D gene TRBD1, 6 bases. The CDR3 loop spans 10 amino acids. The germline V gene has CDR1 MDHEN and CDR2 SYDVKM. Trimming pared 6 bases from V and 10 bases from J, leaving 9 bases between. The CDR3 protein is CASRGHRAFF. CDR3 nucleotide sequence: TGTGCCAGCAGGGGACATCGAGCTTTCTTT.

This clone has just one count. The rearrangement links TRBV28 to TRBJ2-7; weak D call: TRBD1 (7 bases). The CDR3 spans 14 residues. CDR1 and CDR2 (germline): MDHEN, SYDVKM. With 1 base removed from V and 11 bases from J, the gap between germline ends came to 18 bases. The CDR3 spells CASSLYSRDSPKYF. The CDR3 DNA reads TGTGCCAGCAGTTTATACTCGCGGGACAGTCCAAAGTACTTC.

This rearrangement joins TRBV28 to TRBJ2-7, with TRBD1 matching 10 bases. The CDR3 runs to 16 residues. V lost 1 base, J lost 5 bases, and 8 bases stayed unmatched. CDR1 is MDHEN and CDR2 is SYDVKM in the germline V gene. This CDR3 is CASSLSPGQGRHEQYF. The CDR3 nucleotides are TGTGCCAGCAGTTTATCACCGGGACAGGGGAGACACGAGCAGTACTTC.

The rearrangement links TRBV6-1 to TRBJ2-1; 10 bases match TRBD2. V lost 0 bases to trimming and J lost 3 bases; unmatched junction nucleotides: 5. This CDR3 is 17 amino acids long. CDR1 is MNHNS and CDR2 is SASEGT in the germline V gene. CDR3 coding DNA: TGTGCCAGCAGTGAAGCCCCAGCGGGGGGGGGCTACAATGAGCAGTTCTTC. Its protein product is CASSEAPAGGGYNEQFF.

Details on this clone: The junction and the germline gene differ at one end; a read error may be behind it. The chain recombines TRBV3-1 (or the pseudogene TRBV3-2) with TRBJ2-2, with TRBD2 as a possible D gene (6 bases). The CDR3 totals 12 residues. Per germline, CDR1 LGHDT and CDR2 YNNKEL (reference sequence). CDR3 in amino acids: CASSQHDGGLFF. The CDR3 nucleotides read TGTGCCAGCAGCCAACACGACGGGGGGCTGTTTTTT.

CDR3 loop: CASSVVGGGAADTQYF. In nucleotides, the CDR3 is TGTGCCAGCAGCGTAGTTGGCGGGGGGGCAGCAGATACGCAGTATTTT. The chain links TRBV9 to TRBJ2-3, with TRBD2 identical over 9 bases. Germline V gene data show CDR1 as SGDLS and CDR2 as YYNGEE. The CDR3 extends over 16 amino acids. V lost 0 bases, J lost 4 bases, and 6 bases stayed unmatched.

The V call is TRBV27, the J call TRBJ2-2, with a tentative D call TRBD1 (5 bases). Germline V lookup: CDR1 MNHEY, CDR2 SMNVEV (reference sequence). This CDR3 has 15 amino acids. V dropped 8 bases and J dropped 4 bases, with 17 bases sitting between them. The CDR3 protein is CASRSQGFITGELFF. The CDR3, as DNA: TGTGCCAGCCGTTCCCAGGGATTTATCACCGGGGAGCTGTTTTTT.